This record looks at one T cell receptor beta chain sequence and its context. Its antigen is unknown. Measured with immunoSEQ multiplex PCR; TCRdb has only the in-frame clones, and not every one. This table has 30,000 or so clones, roughly 77% appearing once. Germline V gene sequence: CDR1 SGHVS, CDR2 FQNEAQ. The V and J ends lost 1 base and 6 bases respectively, with 16 bases between them. There are 15 residues in the CDR3. This entry comes from a study of STAT5B mutations in CD4+ large granular lymphocyte leukemia. Study overall: The CDR3 'QG' motif was associated with a particular HLA allele among healthy donors. Study findings and constraints: Around 25% of private leukemic clonotypes occurred rarely in other patients' non-leukemic repertoires. Top patient clones used TRBV06 genes more often: 8/27 versus 2/35 in controls.

The sequenced material came from CD4+ T cells from blood buffy coats. The chain has TRBV7-8 and TRBJ2-7; weak D call: TRBD1 (5 bases). The clonotype comes from a human donor in good health. In nucleotides, the CDR3 is TGTGCCAGCAGCTTAGGTACAGGAATGATGGGCGAGCAGTACTTC. Translation gives CASSLGTGMMGEQYF.